This T cell receptor beta chain was recorded in a study of T cells after yellow fever vaccination. Overall study findings and caveats: Weaker, the secondary response peaked sooner, at day 5 versus 15. Overlap between CD4 and CD8 compartments was detected for a small share of clonotypes. Primary-vaccination clones mostly resurfaced post-booster (under 98% CD4, approximately 90% CD8).

As for this clonotype: The antigen remains undetermined.

Universal primer sites and UMIs were introduced during 5'RACE template-switching synthesis of TCR cDNA. A single record per CDR3 protein comes from TCRdb applying MiXCR to the 5' RACE reads. The repertoire has 450,000 to 600,000 distinct CDR3 sequences, about a sixth of them found once; the top ten carry 15% to 20%. This CDR3 has 16 amino acids. V shed 3 bases and J 4 bases; nucleotides not matched to a gene: 10. CDR1 MNHEY and CDR2 SVGAGI come from the germline V gene. The genes are TRBV6-5 and TRBJ1-2, with 8 bases aligning to TRBD1. The sequences come from PBMCs, collected around 5 days after the first yellow fever vaccination. The TCR was taken from a man aged 18 to 30 who received the YFV17D yellow fever vaccine. The CDR3 reads CASSYSTPDRGYGYTF. In nucleotides, the CDR3 is TGTGCCAGCAGTTATTCGACCCCCGACAGGGGCTATGGCTACACCTTC.